This is a list of T cell receptor beta chains from one sample in a study of cytomegalovirus exposure and HLA in healthy donors. Sequencing used immunoSEQ multiplex PCR; TCRdb keeps in-frame clones, though not all of them. The sample has under 200,000 clones, roughly 75% seen once; the top ten hold 4.9%. Sequencing was performed on PBMCs. These TCRs come from a male donor in good health and CMV-seronegative. The CDR3 runs from the conserved cysteine through the conserved F or W. A D gene is named only where the DNA matches it firmly. For some rows the clone size is stated as once, few or many, or as a class when expanded; others skip it.

v_call	clone_size	d_call	j_call	cdr3_length	cdr3_nt	cdr3_aa
TRBV4-2	.	TRBD2	TRBJ2-1	15	TGTGCCAGCAGCCAAGGACTAGCAAAGAACAATGAGCAGTTCTTC	CASSQGLAKNNEQFF
TRBV14	.	TRBD2	TRBJ2-3	15	TGTGCCAGCAGCCAAGGGACTAGCGGTGCAGATACGCAGTATTTT	CASSQGTSGADTQYF
TRBV18	.	TRBD2	TRBJ2-7	15	TGTGCCAGCTCACCATACACTAGCGGGGGGGAAGAGCAGTACTTC	CASSPYTSGGEEQYF
TRBV7-3	.	TRBD2	TRBJ2-1	15	TGTGCCAGCAGCATGGGACTAGCGGGAGGGGTTGAGCAGTTCTTC	CASSMGLAGGVEQFF
TRBV5-1	few	.	TRBJ1-1	13	TGCGCCAGCATGCAGGGATTTGACACTGAAGCTTTCTTT	CASMQGFDTEAFF
TRBV28	once	TRBD2	TRBJ2-1	14	TGTGCCAGCAGTTTAAGAGCGGGAGCTAATGAGCAGTTCTTC	CASSLRAGANEQFF
TRBV11-2	.	TRBD1	TRBJ2-5	16	TGTGCCAGCAGCTCAGCCCTCGGACAGGGGTCGGAGACCCAGTACTTC	CASSSALGQGSETQYF
TRBV27	.	.	TRBJ1-1	19	TGTGCCAGCAGTTTCGATCCCCCCGGGAGGATGGAAATGAACACTGAAGCTTTCTTT	CASSFDPPGRMEMNTEAFF
TRBV7-2	.	.	TRBJ1-5	15	TGTGCCAGCAGCTTAACCCCAGGGGAAGGTCAGCCCCAGCATTTT	CASSLTPGEGQPQHF
TRBV6-4	.	.	TRBJ1-2	16	TGTGCCAGCAGTCCAACAAACACCCGGGGGATAGAGGGCTACACCTTC	CASSPTNTRGIEGYTF
TRBV6-7	few	TRBD1	TRBJ1-6	15	TGTGCCAGCAGTGGGGAACAGGGGGCAGGATCACCCCTCCACTTT	CASSGEQGAGSPLHF
TRBV2	few	.	TRBJ1-3	14	TGTGCCAGCAGTTCTCCGGGTACAGGAAACACCATATATTTT	CASSSPGTGNTIYF
TRBV4-1	.	TRBD2	TRBJ2-3	17	TGCGCCAGCAGCCCCAAGATGGGAGGACTAGTATCAGATACGCAGTATTTT	CASSPKMGGLVSDTQYF
TRBV7-9	.	.	TRBJ2-7	15	TGTGCCAGCAGCTTAACTCAGGGGACGACCTACGAGCAGTACTTC	CASSLTQGTTYEQYF
TRBV7-2	once	.	TRBJ2-7	14	TGTGCCAGCAGCCCAGTCAGCGAATCCTACGAGCAGTACTTC	CASSPVSESYEQYF
TRBV30	.	TRBD1	TRBJ2-7	16	TGTGCCTGGAATGTACCCGATCCGGGACAGGTTAAAGAGCAGTACTTC	CAWNVPDPGQVKEQYF
TRBV28	.	.	TRBJ2-7	15	TGTGCCAGCAGTTCCCCCAGCGGCACCAGCTACGAGCAGTACTTC	CASSSPSGTSYEQYF
TRBV7-6	.	.	TRBJ2-7	16	TGTGCCAGCAGCTTAGGTTATGTCGCAGGCTCCTACGAGCAGTACTTC	CASSLGYVAGSYEQYF
TRBV28	.	.	TRBJ1-1	13	TGTGCCAGCAGTTTTTATCCGAACACTGAAGCTTTCTTT	CASSFYPNTEAFF
TRBV2	.	TRBD1	TRBJ1-5	17	TGTGCCAGCAGTCGCCAGATGGGACAGGGGGGGGGTCAGCCCCAGCATTTT	CASSRQMGQGGGQPQHF
TRBV7-6	.	TRBD2	TRBJ2-1	15	TGTGCCAGCAGCTTAGCTACTAGCGGCTACAATGAGCAGTTCTTC	CASSLATSGYNEQFF
TRBV29-1	few	.	TRBJ1-1	10	TGCAGCGTTGGTGTAATAGAAGCTTTCTTT	CSVGVIEAFF
TRBV10-3	.	TRBD2	TRBJ2-7	15	TGTGCCAACGTCACCGGACTAGCGGAGGGATACGAGCAGTACTTC	CANVTGLAEGYEQYF
TRBV19	once	TRBD1	TRBJ1-5	14	TGTGCCAGTAGTATGGGACAGGGATGGCAGCCCCAGCATTTT	CASSMGQGWQPQHF
TRBV7-3	.	.	TRBJ1-1	13	TGTGCCAGCAGCCTAAACAGGGAAACTGAAGCTTTCTTT	CASSLNRETEAFF
TRBV6-1	.	.	TRBJ2-1	15	TGTGCCAGCAGTGAAGATCGGTCTAGATACAATGAGCAGTTCTTC	CASSEDRSRYNEQFF
TRBV7-9	.	.	TRBJ1-2	15	TGTGCCAGCAGCACCAGTCCCCGGACAGCCTATGGCTACACCTTC	CASSTSPRTAYGYTF
TRBV6-5	once	TRBD1	TRBJ2-1	15	TGTGCCAGCAGTTTCAGACAGGGGGCGGGCAATGAGCAGTTCTTC	CASSFRQGAGNEQFF
TRBV5-8	.	TRBD2	TRBJ2-5	15	TGTGCCAGCAGCCCCGGGAGGCGGGAAGGCGAGACCCAGTACTTC	CASSPGRREGETQYF
TRBV6-1	.	.	TRBJ1-4	12	TGTGCCAGCAGTCCCAGGGCCGAAAAACTGTTTTTT	CASSPRAEKLFF
TRBV2	few	TRBD1	TRBJ1-4	14	TGTGCCAGCAGGGACAGGGGAACTAATGAAAAACTGTTTTTT	CASRDRGTNEKLFF
TRBV9	once	.	TRBJ2-5	13	TGTGCCAGCAGCTCTCCAGGCTGGAAGACCCAGTACTTC	CASSSPGWKTQYF
TRBV5-1	.	.	TRBJ1-1	17	TGCGCCAGCAGCTTTAGACAGAGTGAGGTCATGAACACTGAAGCTTTCTTT	CASSFRQSEVMNTEAFF
TRBV10-3	.	TRBD1	TRBJ1-4	13	TGTGCCATCAAGGGGGCAGGGGTCGAAAAACTGTTTTTT	CAIKGAGVEKLFF
TRBV28	.	TRBD1	TRBJ1-2	16	TGTGCCAGCAGTCCCGGCGGGTCGGGGACAGGGGACTTTTACACCTTC	CASSPGGSGTGDFYTF
TRBV19	.	.	TRBJ1-1	14	TGTGCCAGTAGGCCCCTTAGTGAGAACACTGAAGCTTTCTTT	CASRPLSENTEAFF
TRBV7-9	.	.	TRBJ1-4	16	TGTGCCAGCAGCTTAGCGAGTTGGCAGGGGAATGAAAAACTGTTTTTT	CASSLASWQGNEKLFF
TRBV13	.	.	TRBJ2-3	16	TGTGCCAGCAGCATCGTGGGGCCCCTAGGCACAGATACGCAGTATTTT	CASSIVGPLGTDTQYF
TRBV5-5	.	.	TRBJ1-2	14	TGTGCCAGCAGCTTGGACAGTTTCGCCTATGGCTACACCTTC	CASSLDSFAYGYTF
TRBV12-5	.	TRBD2	TRBJ2-4	14	TGTGCTAGTGGTTTGTACGGGAGGGAGAACATTCAGTACTTC	CASGLYGRENIQYF
TRBV4-2	.	TRBD2	TRBJ2-2	19	TGTGCCAGCAGCCAAGATAGAATAGCGGGAGTGGGAGACACCGGGGAGCTGTTTTTT	CASSQDRIAGVGDTGELFF
TRBV7-9	few	.	TRBJ1-3	16	TGTGCCAGCAGCTTAACGGGGGGCGCGGCTGGAAACACCATATATTTT	CASSLTGGAAGNTIYF
TRBV6-5	.	.	TRBJ2-7	15	TGTGCCAGCAGTTACCCCAGGGGTAGAGGATACGAGCAGTACTTC	CASSYPRGRGYEQYF
TRBV15	.	.	TRBJ1-3	16	TGTGCCACCAGCAGAGGGGGAGAGGGCCTCGGAAACACCATATATTTT	CATSRGGEGLGNTIYF
TRBV19	.	TRBD1	TRBJ2-7	17	TGTGCCAGTAGTATCGCTAACCCCGGGGACAGGCGTTACGAGCAGTACTTC	CASSIANPGDRRYEQYF
TRBV5-1	.	.	TRBJ2-5	13	TGCGCCAGCAGTCAGGGCATTCAAGAGACCCAGTACTTC	CASSQGIQETQYF
TRBV7-2	.	TRBD1	TRBJ2-3	15	TGTGCCAGCAGCTACCGGGACAGGGTGACAGATACGCAGTATTTT	CASSYRDRVTDTQYF
TRBV4-3	.	.	TRBJ1-4	14	TGCGCCAGCAGCCCGGCTGCTCAGGGAGAAAAACTGTTTTTT	CASSPAAQGEKLFF
TRBV6-1	few	TRBD1	TRBJ2-5	14	TGTGCCAGCAGTGGGGGACAGGTGGGAGAGACCCAGTACTTC	CASSGGQVGETQYF
TRBV29-1	.	.	TRBJ2-3	15	TGCAGCGTTCTTAGCGGACGAGGGAAAACAGATACGCAGTATTTT	CSVLSGRGKTDTQYF
TRBV14	.	TRBD2	TRBJ2-1	14	TGTGCCAGCAGCCGATGGACTAGCGCCAATGAGCAGTTCTTC	CASSRWTSANEQFF
TRBV5-6	.	.	TRBJ1-1	13	TGTGCCAGCAGCTTGCAGGGTAACACTGAAGCTTTCTTT	CASSLQGNTEAFF
TRBV7-8	.	.	TRBJ1-5	17	TGTGCCAGCAGCTTAGGTGTATCGGGGGGCGCAGGTCAGCCCCAGCATTTT	CASSLGVSGGAGQPQHF
TRBV14	.	.	TRBJ2-7	14	TGTGCCAGCAGTCAGTCCAGGGGATACCACGAGCAGTACTTC	CASSQSRGYHEQYF
TRBV7-3	.	.	TRBJ2-3	14	TGTGCCAGCAGCTTAACTAGCCTGACAGATACGCAGTATTTT	CASSLTSLTDTQYF
TRBV4-3	few	TRBD1	TRBJ2-1	15	TGCGCCAGCACCGAACGGGACAGGTCGTTCGGTGAGCAGTTCTTC	CASTERDRSFGEQFF
TRBV27	.	.	TRBJ1-6	15	TGTGCCAGCAGTGCCCAGGTCCTAGCTAATTCACCCCTCCACTTT	CASSAQVLANSPLHF
TRBV18	few	TRBD1	TRBJ1-4	13	TGTGCCAGCTCACGGGGACAGAATGAAAAACTGTTTTTT	CASSRGQNEKLFF
TRBV6-5	.	TRBD1	TRBJ1-3	14	TGTGCCAGCAGTTACGGGACAGGAGTGAACACCATATATTTT	CASSYGTGVNTIYF